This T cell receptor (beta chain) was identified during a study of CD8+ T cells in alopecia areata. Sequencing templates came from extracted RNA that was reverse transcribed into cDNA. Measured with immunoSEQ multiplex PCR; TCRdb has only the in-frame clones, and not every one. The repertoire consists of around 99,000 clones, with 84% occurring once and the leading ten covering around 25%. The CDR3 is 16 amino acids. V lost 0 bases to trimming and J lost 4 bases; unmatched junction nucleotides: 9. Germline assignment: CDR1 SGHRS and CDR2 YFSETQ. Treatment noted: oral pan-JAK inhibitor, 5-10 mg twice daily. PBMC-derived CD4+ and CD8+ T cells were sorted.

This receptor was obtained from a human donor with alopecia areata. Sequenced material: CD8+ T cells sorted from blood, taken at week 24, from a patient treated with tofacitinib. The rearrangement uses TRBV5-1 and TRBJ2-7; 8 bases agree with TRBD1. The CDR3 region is CASSLGGTGTGYEQYF. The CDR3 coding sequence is TGCGCCAGCAGCTTGGGTGGGACAGGCACCGGGTACGAGCAGTACTTC.